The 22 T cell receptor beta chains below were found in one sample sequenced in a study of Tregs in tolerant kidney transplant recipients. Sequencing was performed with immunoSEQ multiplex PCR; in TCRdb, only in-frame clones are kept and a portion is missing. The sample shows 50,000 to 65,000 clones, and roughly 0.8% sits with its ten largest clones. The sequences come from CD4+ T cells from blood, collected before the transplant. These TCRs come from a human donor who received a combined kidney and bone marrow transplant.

The CDR3 DNA, read in part, is TGTGCCAGCAGCTTATTCGACAGGGACAATCAGCCC. Translated, it gives CASSLFDRDNQP. From start to end, the CDR3 is CASSLFDRDNQPQHF. The gene calls are TRBV7-8 and TRBJ1-5; TRBD1 matches at 7 bases. The read ends 3 residues shy of where the CDR3 ends; the end is completed using the germline J gene. This CDR3 spans 15 amino acids. V shed 2 bases, J shed 3 bases, and the junction held 4 bases outside the gene matches. The germline V gene encodes CDR1 SGHVS and CDR2 FQNEAQ.

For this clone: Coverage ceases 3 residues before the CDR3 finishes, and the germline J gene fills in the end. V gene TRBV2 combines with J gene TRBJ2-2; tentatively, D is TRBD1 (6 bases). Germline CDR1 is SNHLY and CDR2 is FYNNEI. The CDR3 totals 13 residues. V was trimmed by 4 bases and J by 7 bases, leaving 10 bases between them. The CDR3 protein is CASSAQQGGELFF. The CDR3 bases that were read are TGTGCCAGCAGTGCGCAACAGGGCGGGGAG.

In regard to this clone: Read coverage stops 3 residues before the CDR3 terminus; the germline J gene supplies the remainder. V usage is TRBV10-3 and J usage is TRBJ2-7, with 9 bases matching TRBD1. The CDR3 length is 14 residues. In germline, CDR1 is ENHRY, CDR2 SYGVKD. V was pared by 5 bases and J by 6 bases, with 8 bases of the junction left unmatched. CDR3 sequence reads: CAISSDRGLVEQYF. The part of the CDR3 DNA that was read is TGTGCCATCAGTTCGGACAGGGGACTGGTCGAG.

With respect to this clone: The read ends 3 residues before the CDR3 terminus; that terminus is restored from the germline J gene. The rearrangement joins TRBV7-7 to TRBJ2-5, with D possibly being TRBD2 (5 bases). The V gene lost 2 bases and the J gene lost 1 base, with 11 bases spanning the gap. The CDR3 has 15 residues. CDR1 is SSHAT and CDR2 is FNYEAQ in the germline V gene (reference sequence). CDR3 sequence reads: CASSLSATIQETQYF. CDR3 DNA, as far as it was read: TGTGCCAGCAGCTTATCAGCGACTATCCAAGAGACC.

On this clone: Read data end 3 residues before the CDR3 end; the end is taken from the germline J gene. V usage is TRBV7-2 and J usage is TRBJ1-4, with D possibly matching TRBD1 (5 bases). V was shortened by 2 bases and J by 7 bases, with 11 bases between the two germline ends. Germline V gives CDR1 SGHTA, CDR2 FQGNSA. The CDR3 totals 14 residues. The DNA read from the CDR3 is TGTGCCAGCAGCTTACGGGGGGGATCTGAAAAA. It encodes CASSLRGGSEK. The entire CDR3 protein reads CASSLRGGSEKLFF.

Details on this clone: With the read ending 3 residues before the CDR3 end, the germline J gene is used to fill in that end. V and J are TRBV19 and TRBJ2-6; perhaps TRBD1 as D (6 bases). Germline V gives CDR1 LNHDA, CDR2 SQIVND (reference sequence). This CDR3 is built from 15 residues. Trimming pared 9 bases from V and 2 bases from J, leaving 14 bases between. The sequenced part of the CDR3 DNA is TGTGCCAGCCACATACAGGGCCCTGGGGCCAACGTC. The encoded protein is CASHIQGPGANV. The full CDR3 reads CASHIQGPGANVLTF.

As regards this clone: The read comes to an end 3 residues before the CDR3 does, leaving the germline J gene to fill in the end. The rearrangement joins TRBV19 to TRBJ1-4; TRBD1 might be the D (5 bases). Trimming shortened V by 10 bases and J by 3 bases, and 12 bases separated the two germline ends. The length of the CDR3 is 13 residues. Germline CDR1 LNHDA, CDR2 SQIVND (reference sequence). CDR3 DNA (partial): TGTGCCACCGGGGGGGATGCTAATGAAAAA. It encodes CATGGDANEK. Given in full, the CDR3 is CATGGDANEKLFF.

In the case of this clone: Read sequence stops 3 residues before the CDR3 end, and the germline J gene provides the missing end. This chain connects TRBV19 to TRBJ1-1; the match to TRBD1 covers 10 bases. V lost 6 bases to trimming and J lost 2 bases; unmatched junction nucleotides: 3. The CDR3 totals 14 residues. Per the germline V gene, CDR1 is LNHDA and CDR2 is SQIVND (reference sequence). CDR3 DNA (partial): TGTGCCAGTAGGGTGACAGGGGGCAACACTGAA. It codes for CASRVTGGNTE. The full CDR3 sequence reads CASRVTGGNTEAFF. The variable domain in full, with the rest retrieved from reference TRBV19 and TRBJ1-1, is DGGITQSPKYLFRKEGQNVTLSCEQNLNHDAMYWYRQDPGQGLRLIYYSQIVNDFQKGDIAEGYSVSREKKESFPLTVTSAQKNPTAFYLCASRVTGGNTEAFFGQGTRLTVV.

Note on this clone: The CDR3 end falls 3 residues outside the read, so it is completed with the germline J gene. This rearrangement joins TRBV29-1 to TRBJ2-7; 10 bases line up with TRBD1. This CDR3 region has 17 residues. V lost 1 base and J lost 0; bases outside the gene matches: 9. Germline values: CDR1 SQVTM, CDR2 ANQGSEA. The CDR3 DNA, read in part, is TGCAGCGTTGAAGGGCGGACAGGGGGTTCGACCTCCTACGAG. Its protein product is CSVEGRTGGSTSYE. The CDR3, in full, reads CSVEGRTGGSTSYEQYF.

CDR3 amino acids: CASSSRTSGTYEQYF. The part of the CDR3 DNA that was read is TGTGCCAGCAGCTCCCGGACTAGCGGGACCTACGAG. The rearrangement joins TRBV7-2 to TRBJ2-7; 12 bases fit TRBD2. The CDR3 extends 3 residues past the end of the read, so its final part is completed from the germline J gene. From germline, CDR1 is SGHTA and CDR2 FQGNSA. CDR3 length: 15 amino acids. Losses at the gene ends were 4 bases for V and 2 bases for J; bases not matched to a gene: 3.

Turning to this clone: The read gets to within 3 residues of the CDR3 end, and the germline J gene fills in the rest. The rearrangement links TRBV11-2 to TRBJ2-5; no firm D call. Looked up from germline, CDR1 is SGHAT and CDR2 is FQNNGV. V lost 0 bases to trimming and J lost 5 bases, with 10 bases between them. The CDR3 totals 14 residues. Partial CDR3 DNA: TGTGCCAGCAGCTTAGAACGGAGCGTGGAGACC. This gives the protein CASSLERSVET. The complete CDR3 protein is CASSLERSVETQYF.

The sequenced CDR3 bases are TGTGCCAGCAGCGAACTAGCGGGGGTGGTAGATACG. Protein: CASSELAGVVDT. The full CDR3 protein is CASSELAGVVDTQYF. V is TRBV7-9 and J is TRBJ2-3; 11 positions agree with TRBD2. The read falls 3 residues short of the CDR3 end, and the missing part is taken from the germline J gene. The germline V gene encodes CDR1 SEHNR and CDR2 FQNEAQ (reference sequence). The CDR3 is made up of 15 amino acids. The V and J ends lost 5 bases and 5 bases, in that order; junction bases with no gene match: 6.

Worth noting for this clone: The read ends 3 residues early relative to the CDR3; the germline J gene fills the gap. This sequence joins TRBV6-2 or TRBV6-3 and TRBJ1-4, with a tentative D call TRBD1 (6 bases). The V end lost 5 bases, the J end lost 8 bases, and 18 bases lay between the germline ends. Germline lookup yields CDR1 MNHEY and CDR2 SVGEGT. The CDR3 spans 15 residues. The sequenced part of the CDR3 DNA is TGTGCCAGCAGTCACCGGACAGTGGAGGGAGAAAAA. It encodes CASSHRTVEGEK. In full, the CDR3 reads CASSHRTVEGEKLFF.

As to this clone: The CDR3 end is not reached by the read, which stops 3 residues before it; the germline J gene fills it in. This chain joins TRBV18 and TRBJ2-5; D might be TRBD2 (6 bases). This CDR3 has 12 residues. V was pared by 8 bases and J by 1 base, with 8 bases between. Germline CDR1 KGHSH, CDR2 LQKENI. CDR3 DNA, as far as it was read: TGTGCCAGCACGCGGGGCCAAGAGACC. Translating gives CASTRGQET. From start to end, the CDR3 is CASTRGQETQYF.

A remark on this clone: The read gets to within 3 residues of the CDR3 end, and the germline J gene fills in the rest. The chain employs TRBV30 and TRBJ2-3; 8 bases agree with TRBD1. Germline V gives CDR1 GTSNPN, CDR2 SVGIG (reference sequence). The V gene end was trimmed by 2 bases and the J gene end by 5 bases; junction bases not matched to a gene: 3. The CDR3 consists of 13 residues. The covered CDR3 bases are TGTGCCTGGAGTCAGGGGGCATTAGATACG. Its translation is CAWSQGALDT. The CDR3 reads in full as CAWSQGALDTQYF.

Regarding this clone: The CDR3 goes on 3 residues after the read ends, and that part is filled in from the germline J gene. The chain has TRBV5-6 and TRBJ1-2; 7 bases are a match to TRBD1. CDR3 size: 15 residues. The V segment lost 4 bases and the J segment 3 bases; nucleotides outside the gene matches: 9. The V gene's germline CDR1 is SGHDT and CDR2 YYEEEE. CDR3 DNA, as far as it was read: TGTGCCAGCAGCGAGACAGGGCCCCTCGACTATGGC. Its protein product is CASSETGPLDYG. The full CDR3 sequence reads CASSETGPLDYGYTF.

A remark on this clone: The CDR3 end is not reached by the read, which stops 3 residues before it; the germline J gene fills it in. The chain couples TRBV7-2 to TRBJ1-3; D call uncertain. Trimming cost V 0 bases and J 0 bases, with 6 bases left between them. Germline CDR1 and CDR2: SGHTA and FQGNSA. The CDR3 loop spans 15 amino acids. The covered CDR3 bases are TGTGCCAGCAGCTTAGCAGGGTTCTCTGGAAACACC. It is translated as CASSLAGFSGNT. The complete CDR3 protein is CASSLAGFSGNTIYF.

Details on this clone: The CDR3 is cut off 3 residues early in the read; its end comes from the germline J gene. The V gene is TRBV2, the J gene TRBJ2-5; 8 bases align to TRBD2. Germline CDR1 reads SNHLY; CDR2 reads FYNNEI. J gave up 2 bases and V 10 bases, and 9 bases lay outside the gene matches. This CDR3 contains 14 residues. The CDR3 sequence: CATQRGGKQETQYF. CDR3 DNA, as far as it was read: TGTGCCACCCAACGGGGGGGCAAGCAAGAGACC.

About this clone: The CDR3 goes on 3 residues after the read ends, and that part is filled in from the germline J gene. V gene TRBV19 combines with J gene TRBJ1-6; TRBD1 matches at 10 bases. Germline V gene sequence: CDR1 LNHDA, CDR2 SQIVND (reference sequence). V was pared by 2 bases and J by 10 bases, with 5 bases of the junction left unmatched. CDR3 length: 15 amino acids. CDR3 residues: CASSIRGQGGSPLHF. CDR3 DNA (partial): TGTGCCAGTAGTATACGAGGACAGGGGGGGTCACCC.

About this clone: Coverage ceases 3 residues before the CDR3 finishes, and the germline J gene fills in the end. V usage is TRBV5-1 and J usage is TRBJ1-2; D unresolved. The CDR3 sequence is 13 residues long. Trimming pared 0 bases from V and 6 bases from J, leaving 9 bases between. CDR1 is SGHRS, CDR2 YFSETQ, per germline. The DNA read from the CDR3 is TGCGCCAGCAGCTTGGTCCCGGGGAATGGC. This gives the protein CASSLVPGNG. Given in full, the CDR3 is CASSLVPGNGYTF.

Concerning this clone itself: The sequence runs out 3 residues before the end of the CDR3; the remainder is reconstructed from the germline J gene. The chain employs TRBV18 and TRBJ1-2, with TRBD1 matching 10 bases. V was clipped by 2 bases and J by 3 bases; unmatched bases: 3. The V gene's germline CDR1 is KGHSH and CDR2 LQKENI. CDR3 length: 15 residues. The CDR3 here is CASSPGTGADYGYTF. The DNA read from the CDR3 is TGTGCCAGCTCACCAGGGACAGGGGCGGACTATGGC.

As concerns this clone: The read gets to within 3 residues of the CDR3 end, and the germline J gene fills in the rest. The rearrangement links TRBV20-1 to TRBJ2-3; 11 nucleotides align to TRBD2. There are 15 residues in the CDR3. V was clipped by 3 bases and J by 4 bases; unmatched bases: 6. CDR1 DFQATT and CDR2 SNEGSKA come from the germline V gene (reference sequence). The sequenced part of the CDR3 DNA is TGCAGTGCTAGGAGGGCTAGCGGGGGGTCAGATACG. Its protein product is CSARRASGGSDT. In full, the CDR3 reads CSARRASGGSDTQYF.